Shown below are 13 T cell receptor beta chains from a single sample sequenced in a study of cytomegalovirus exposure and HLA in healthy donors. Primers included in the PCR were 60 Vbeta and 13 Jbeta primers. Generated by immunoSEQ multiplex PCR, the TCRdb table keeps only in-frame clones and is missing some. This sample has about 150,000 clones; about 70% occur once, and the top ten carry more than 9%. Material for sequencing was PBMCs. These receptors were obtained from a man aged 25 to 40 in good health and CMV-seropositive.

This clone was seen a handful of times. DNA for the CDR3: TGTGCCAGCAGCCAATTACTAGCGGGAGTGGGCAATGAGCAGTTCTTC. The encoded protein is CASSQLLAGVGNEQFF. The genes are TRBV16 and TRBJ2-1; 11 bases align to TRBD2. Looked up from germline, CDR1 is KGHSY and CDR2 is FQNENV. The CDR3 extends over 16 amino acids. The junction had 5 bases not matched to a gene; V was cut back by 1 base and J by 6 bases.

In nucleotides, the CDR3 is TGTGCCAGCAGCTTAGTGGCTAGCGGGACAGATACGCAGTATTTT. Protein sequence: CASSLVASGTDTQYF. The chain employs TRBV7-6 and TRBJ2-3, with 8 nucleotides matching TRBD2. Germline CDR1 and CDR2: SGHVS and FNYEAQ. This CDR3 comprises 15 residues. The J segment lost 3 bases and the V segment lost 1 base, leaving 3 bases of the junction unmatched.

The CDR3 protein is CASSAGDVYNEQFF. CDR3 in DNA: TGCGCCAGTTCCGCAGGGGACGTCTACAATGAGCAGTTCTTC. V is TRBV5-1 and J is TRBJ2-1; weak D call: TRBD1 (6 bases). Per germline, CDR1 SGHRS and CDR2 YFSETQ. The CDR3 loop spans 14 amino acids. Trimming shortened V by 8 bases and J by 3 bases, and 15 bases separated the two germline ends.

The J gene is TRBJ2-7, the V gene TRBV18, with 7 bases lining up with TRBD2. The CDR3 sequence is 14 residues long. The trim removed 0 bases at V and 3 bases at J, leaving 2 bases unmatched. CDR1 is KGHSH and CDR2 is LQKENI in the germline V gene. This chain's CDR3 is CASSPPGGFYEQYF. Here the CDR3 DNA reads TGTGCCAGCTCACCACCCGGGGGGTTCTACGAGCAGTACTTC. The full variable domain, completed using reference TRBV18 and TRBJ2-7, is NAGVMQNPRHLVRRRGQEARLRCSPMKGHSHVYWYRQLPEEGLKFMVYLQKENIIDESGMPKERFSAEFPKEGPSILRIQQVVRGDSAAYFCASSPPGGFYEQYFGPGTRLTVT.

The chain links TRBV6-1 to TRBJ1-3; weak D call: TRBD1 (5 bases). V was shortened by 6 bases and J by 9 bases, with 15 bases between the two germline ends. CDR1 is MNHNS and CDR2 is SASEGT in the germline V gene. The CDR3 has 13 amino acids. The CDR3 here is CASRGSRRGTIYF. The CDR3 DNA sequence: TGTGCCAGCAGAGGTAGTCGTAGGGGCACCATATATTTT.

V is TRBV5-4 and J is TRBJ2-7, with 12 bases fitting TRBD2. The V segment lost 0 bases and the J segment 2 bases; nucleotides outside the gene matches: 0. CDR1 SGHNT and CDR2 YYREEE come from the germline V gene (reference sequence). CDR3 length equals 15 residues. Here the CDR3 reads CASSLGLAGAYEQYF. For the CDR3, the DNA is TGTGCCAGCAGCTTGGGACTAGCGGGGGCCTACGAGCAGTACTTC.

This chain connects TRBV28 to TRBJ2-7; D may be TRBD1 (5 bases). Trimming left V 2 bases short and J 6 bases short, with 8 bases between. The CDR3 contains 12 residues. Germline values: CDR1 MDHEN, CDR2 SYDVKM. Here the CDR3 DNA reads TGTGCCAGCAGTTTACTAGGGGTCGAGCAGTACTTC. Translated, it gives CASSLLGVEQYF.

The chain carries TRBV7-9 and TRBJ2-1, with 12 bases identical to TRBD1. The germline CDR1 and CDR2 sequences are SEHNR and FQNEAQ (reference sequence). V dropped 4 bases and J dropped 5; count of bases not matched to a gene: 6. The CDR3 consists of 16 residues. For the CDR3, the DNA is TGTGCCAGCAGCTCCCGGGACAGGGGGCACGACAATGAGCAGTTCTTC. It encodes CASSSRDRGHDNEQFF.

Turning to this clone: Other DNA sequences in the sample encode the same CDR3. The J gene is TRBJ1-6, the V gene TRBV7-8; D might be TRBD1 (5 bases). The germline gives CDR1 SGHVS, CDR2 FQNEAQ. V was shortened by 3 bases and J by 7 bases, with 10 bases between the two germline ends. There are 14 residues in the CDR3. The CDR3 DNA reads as TGTGCCAGCAGCTTGGGGGGAGGGAATTCACCCCTCCACTTT. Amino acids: CASSLGGGNSPLHF.

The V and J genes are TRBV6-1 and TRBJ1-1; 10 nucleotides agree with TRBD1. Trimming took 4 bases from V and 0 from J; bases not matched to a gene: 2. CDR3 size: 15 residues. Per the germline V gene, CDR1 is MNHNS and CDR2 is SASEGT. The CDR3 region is CASSGGTGVNTEAFF. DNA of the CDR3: TGTGCCAGCAGTGGGGGGACAGGGGTGAACACTGAAGCTTTCTTT.

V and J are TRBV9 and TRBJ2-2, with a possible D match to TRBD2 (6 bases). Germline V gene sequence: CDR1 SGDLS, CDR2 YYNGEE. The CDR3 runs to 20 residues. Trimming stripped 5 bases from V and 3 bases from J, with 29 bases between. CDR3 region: CASRLPSGWTNILDTGELFF. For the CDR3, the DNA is TGTGCCAGCAGACTCCCGTCGGGCTGGACTAACATTCTCGACACCGGGGAGCTGTTTTTT.

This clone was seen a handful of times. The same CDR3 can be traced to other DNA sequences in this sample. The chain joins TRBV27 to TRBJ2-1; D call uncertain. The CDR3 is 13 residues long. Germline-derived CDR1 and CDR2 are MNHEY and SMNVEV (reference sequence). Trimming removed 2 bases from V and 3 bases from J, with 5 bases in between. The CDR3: CASSLGRYNEQFF. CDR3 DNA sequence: TGTGCCAGCAGTTTAGGGCGCTACAATGAGCAGTTCTTC.

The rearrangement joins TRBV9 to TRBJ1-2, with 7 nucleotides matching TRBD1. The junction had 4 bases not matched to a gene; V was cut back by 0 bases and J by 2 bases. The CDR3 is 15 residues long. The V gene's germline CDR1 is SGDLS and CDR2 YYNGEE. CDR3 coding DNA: TGTGCCAGCAGCGTAGACCTGGGACAGAACTATGGCTACACCTTC. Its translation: CASSVDLGQNYGYTF.